This is a list of T cell receptor beta chains from one sample in a study of blood T cells in healthy people across ages. Using its own MiXCR run on the 5' RACE reads, TCRdb lists one record per CDR3 protein. In the table there are 780,000 or so distinct CDR3 sequences, roughly 50% of which are singletons. Sequencing used blood. The receptor source for this set is a man aged 40-49 years in good health. Both conserved end residues are part of each CDR3.

v_gene: TRBV20-1
len: 13
CDR3aa: CSARVSYSGEQYF

v_gene: TRBV7-2
len: 15
CDR3aa: CASSQSGGGAYEQYF

v_gene: TRBV24-1
len: 14
CDR3aa: CATSDPGQVNEQFF

v_gene: TRBV20-1
len: 13
CDR3aa: CSARGRRNYGYTF

v_gene: TRBV12-3/TRBV12-4
len: 15
CDR3aa: CASRTGTTPGWEQFF

v_gene: TRBV4-3
len: 16
CDR3aa: CASSQGGLAGVREQFF

v_gene: TRBV20-1
len: 11
CDR3aa: CSAGSYYEQYF

v_gene: TRBV7-9
len: 16
CDR3aa: CASSSFPGGTSNEQFF

v_gene: TRBV20-1
len: 15
CDR3aa: CSASGAGGGTDTQYF

v_gene: TRBV12-3/TRBV12-4
len: 16
CDR3aa: CASSLAGGQLGSGYTF

v_gene: TRBV20-1
len: 14
CDR3aa: CSARRLILYYGYTF

v_gene: TRBV5-6
len: 14
CDR3aa: CASSFPGLASPLHF

v_gene: TRBV7-8
len: 18
CDR3aa: CASSLSLTGGTPSYEQYF

v_gene: TRBV25-1
len: 15
CDR3aa: CASSELGGAHNEQFF

v_gene: TRBV28
len: 18
CDR3aa: CASRSFITSGNHNYGYTF

v_gene: TRBV27
len: 15
CDR3aa: CASSFLGQLQETQYF

v_gene: TRBV4-3
len: 15
CDR3aa: CASSQDRGRNQPQHF

v_gene: TRBV20-1
len: 16
CDR3aa: CSARAGGESGGDTQYF

v_gene: TRBV6-2/TRBV6-3
len: 13
CDR3aa: CASRFPGTNEQYF

v_gene: TRBV11-3
len: 17
CDR3aa: CASSRGWSGGAANVLTF

v_gene: TRBV7-9
len: 15
CDR3aa: CASSPLQGYYNEQFF

v_gene: TRBV3-1
len: 14
CDR3aa: CASSHRNNGNEQYF

v_gene: TRBV7-9
len: 14
CDR3aa: CASSYRQGQETQYF

v_gene: TRBV7-2
len: 15
CDR3aa: CASSGPGLAPYEQYF

v_gene: TRBV10-3
len: 14
CDR3aa: CAIKSTGPQETQYF

v_gene: TRBV11-2
len: 16
CDR3aa: CASSLSGEQGLYGYTF

v_gene: TRBV28
len: 13
CDR3aa: CASRVAGGHTQYF

v_gene: TRBV28
len: 15
CDR3aa: CASRTREWVEETQYF

v_gene: TRBV29-1
len: 15
CDR3aa: CSVEVKGAVSDTQYF

v_gene: TRBV29-1
len: 11
CDR3aa: CSERGDNEQFF

v_gene: TRBV21-1
len: 15
CDR3aa: CAGSNRAGVHNEQYF

v_gene: TRBV15
len: 16
CDR3aa: CATSRDRRTGADTQYF

v_gene: TRBV14
len: 16
CDR3aa: CASSRPGTSGSNEQYF

v_gene: TRBV29-1
len: 13
CDR3aa: CSVGGLGRTEAFF

v_gene: TRBV5-4
len: 18
CDR3aa: CASSRSTGGLAGQETQYF

v_gene: TRBV7-9
len: 15
CDR3aa: CASSFGTGMDYGYTF

v_gene: TRBV20-1
len: 15
CDR3aa: CSARGVDTGQETQYF

v_gene: TRBV12-3/TRBV12-4
len: 15
CDR3aa: CASSLSRTANYGYTF

v_gene: TRBV13
len: 14
CDR3aa: CASSVYRGLETQYF

v_gene: TRBV9
len: 14
CDR3aa: CASSFDSSLGEQYF

v_gene: TRBV24-1
len: 11
CDR3aa: CATSYFSSYTF

v_gene: TRBV7-8
len: 15
CDR3aa: CASSLVRGNNQPQHF

v_gene: TRBV5-1
len: 15
CDR3aa: CASSLEDRGTDTQYF

v_gene: TRBV5-1
len: 14
CDR3aa: CASRDLDRGRAQFF

v_gene: TRBV12-3/TRBV12-4
len: 12
CDR3aa: CASSFWSHEQFF

v_gene: TRBV9
len: 17
CDR3aa: CASSGEGGTLWGTEAFF